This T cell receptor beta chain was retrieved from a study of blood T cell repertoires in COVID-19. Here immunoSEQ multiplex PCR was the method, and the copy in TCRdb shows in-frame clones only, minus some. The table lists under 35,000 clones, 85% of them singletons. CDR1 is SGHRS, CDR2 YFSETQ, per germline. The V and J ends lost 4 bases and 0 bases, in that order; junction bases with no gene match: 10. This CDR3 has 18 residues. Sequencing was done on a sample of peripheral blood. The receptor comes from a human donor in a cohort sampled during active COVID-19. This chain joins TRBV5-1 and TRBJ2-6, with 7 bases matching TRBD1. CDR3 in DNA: TGCGCCAGCAGCCCTCTTGAGGGGGCGAACTCTGGGGCCAACGTCCTGACTTTC. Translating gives CASSPLEGANSGANVLTF.